The clone carrying this TCR beta chain was detected ten times or more. This record belongs to a study of T-cell reconstitution after alpha-beta-depleted transplantation in children. Germline V CDR1 and CDR2: SGHRS, YFSETQ. V trimming: 4 bases; J trimming: 6 bases; junction bases outside the gene matches: 11. The length of the CDR3 is 15 residues. Unique molecular identifiers tagged the TCRbeta library. From the PCR reads, TCRdb called clonotypes with MiXCR, one entry per CDR3 protein. This sample has 150,000 to 200,000 distinct CDR3 sequences, with about 15% found just once. This sequence originates from a human donor who donated a stem cell graft to a child with acute lymphoblastic leukemia. The J gene is TRBJ2-3, the V gene TRBV5-1; 7 bases line up with TRBD1. This specimen was PBMCs from the stem cell graft donor, taken from the stem cell graft. The CDR3 sequence: CASSRTGAPSDTQYF. CDR3 nucleotide sequence: TGCGCCAGCAGCCGCACAGGGGCGCCTTCGGATACGCAGTATTTT. The full variable domain, with the rest looked up from reference TRBV5-1 and TRBJ2-3, is KAGVTQTPRYLIKTRGQQVTLSCSPISGHRSVSWYQQTPGQGLQFLFEYFSETQRNKGNFPGRFSGRQFSNSRSEMNVSTLELGDSALYLCASSRTGAPSDTQYFGPGTRLTVL.